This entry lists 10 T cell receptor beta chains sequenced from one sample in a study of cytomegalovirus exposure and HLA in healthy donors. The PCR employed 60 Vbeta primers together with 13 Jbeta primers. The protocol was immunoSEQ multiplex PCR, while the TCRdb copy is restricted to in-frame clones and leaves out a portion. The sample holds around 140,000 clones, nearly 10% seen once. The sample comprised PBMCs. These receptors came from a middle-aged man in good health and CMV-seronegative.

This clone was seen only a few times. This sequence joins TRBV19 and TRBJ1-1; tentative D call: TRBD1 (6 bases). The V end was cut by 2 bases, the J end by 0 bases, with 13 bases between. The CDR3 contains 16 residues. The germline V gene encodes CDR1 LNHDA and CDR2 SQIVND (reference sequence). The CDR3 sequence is CASSIRGQPMNTEAFF. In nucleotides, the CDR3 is TGTGCCAGTAGTATACGCGGACAGCCCATGAACACTGAAGCTTTCTTT.

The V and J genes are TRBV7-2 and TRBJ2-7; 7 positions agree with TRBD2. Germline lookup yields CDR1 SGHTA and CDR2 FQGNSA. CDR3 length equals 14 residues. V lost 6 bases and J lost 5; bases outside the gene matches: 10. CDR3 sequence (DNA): TGTGCCAGCAGGGTCGGCGGGAGCGTCGACGAGCAGTACTTC. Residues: CASRVGGSVDEQYF.

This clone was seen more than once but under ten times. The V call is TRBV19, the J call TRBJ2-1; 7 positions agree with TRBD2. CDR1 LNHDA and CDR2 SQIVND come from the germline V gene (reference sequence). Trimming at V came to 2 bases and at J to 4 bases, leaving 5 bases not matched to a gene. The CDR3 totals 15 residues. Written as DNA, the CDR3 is TGTGCCAGTAGTATAAGCGGGGAGGCGTACAATGAGCAGTTCTTC. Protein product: CASSISGEAYNEQFF.

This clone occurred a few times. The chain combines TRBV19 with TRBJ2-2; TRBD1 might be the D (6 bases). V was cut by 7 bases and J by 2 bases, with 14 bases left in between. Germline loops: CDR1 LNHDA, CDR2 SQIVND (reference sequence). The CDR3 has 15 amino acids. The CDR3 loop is CASNQGTFNTGELFF. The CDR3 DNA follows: TGTGCCAGTAATCAGGGGACGTTTAACACCGGGGAGCTGTTTTTT.

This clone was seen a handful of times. CDR3: CASSFWQGGETQYF. The CDR3 coding sequence is TGTGCCAGCAGTTTCTGGCAGGGAGGAGAGACCCAGTACTTC. The chain employs TRBV28 and TRBJ2-5, with D perhaps TRBD2 (6 bases). CDR1 MDHEN and CDR2 SYDVKM come from the germline V gene. The CDR3 totals 14 residues. Trimming took off 3 bases at V and 4 bases at J, with 12 bases between the two ends.

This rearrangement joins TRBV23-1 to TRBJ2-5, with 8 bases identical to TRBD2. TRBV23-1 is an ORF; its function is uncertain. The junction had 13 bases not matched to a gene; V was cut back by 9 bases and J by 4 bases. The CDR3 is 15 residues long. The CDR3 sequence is CARFPRGGYRETQYF. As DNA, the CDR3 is TGCGCCAGGTTCCCCCGGGGGGGCTACCGAGAGACCCAGTACTTC.

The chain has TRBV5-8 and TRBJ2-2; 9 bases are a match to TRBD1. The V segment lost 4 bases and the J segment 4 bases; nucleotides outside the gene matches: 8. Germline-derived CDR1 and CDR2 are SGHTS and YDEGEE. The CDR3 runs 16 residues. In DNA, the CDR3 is TGTGCCAGCAGCCCAACAGGGGGCGCGAGCACCGGGGAGCTGTTTTTT. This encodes CASSPTGGASTGELFF.

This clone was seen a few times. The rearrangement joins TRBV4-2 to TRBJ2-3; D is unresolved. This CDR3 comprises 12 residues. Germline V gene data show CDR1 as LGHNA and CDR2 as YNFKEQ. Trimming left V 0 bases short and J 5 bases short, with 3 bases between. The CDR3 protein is CASSQDLDTQYF. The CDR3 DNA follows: TGTGCCAGCAGCCAAGATCTAGATACGCAGTATTTT.

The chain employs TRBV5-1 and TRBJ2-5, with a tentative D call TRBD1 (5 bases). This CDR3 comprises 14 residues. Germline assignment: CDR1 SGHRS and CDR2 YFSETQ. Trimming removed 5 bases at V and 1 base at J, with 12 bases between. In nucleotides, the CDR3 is TGCGCCAGCAGTCTGGGGCAAACCCAAGAGACCCAGTACTTC. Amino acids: CASSLGQTQETQYF.

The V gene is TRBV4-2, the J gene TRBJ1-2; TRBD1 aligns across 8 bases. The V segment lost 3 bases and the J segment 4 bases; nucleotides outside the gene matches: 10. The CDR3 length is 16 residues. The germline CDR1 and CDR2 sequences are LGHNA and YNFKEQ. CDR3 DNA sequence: TGTGCCAGCAGCCAGATTCCAGGGGGCGTGAGCTATGGCTACACCTTC. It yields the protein CASSQIPGGVSYGYTF.